The 10 T cell receptor beta chains below were found in one sample sequenced in a study of blood T cell repertoires in COVID-19. Clones were sequenced by immunoSEQ multiplex PCR, and TCRdb holds only the in-frame ones, with some missing. This sample has roughly 570,000 clones, with 85% to 90% found just once. The sequencing input was peripheral blood. The receptors were sampled from a woman in her fifties or sixties with COVID-19, enrolled during active disease.

The chain recombines TRBV10-3 with TRBJ2-7, with 10 nucleotides matching TRBD1. The CDR3 length is 14 residues. V shed 2 bases, J shed 5 bases, and the junction held 3 bases outside the gene matches. Per germline, CDR1 ENHRY and CDR2 SYGVKD. The CDR3, as DNA: TGTGCCATCAGTGAGGGGGGACAGGGGCACGAGCAGTACTTC. The encoded protein is CAISEGGQGHEQYF.

Comments on this clone: This sample includes further DNA sequences coding for the same CDR3. The chain links TRBV27 to TRBJ2-7, with 8 bases fitting TRBD1. Germline V gene sequence: CDR1 MNHEY, CDR2 SMNVEV (reference sequence). V trimming: 2 bases; J trimming: 2 bases; junction bases outside the gene matches: 2. The CDR3 extends over 14 amino acids. Here the CDR3 reads CASSLGQGAYEQYF. The CDR3 nucleotides read TGTGCCAGCAGTTTAGGACAGGGAGCCTACGAGCAGTACTTC.

The chain joins TRBV28 to TRBJ1-5; 8 nucleotides match TRBD1. In germline, CDR1 is MDHEN, CDR2 SYDVKM. The CDR3 covers 13 residues. V lost 10 bases and J lost 5; bases outside the gene matches: 7. The DNA of the CDR3 is TGTGCCACCACAAGACAGGGGTATCAGCCCCAGCATTTT. This encodes CATTRQGYQPQHF.

The sample holds one count of this clone. The rearrangement uses TRBV6-5 and TRBJ1-6; 7 bases align to TRBD1. V was clipped by 7 bases and J by 12 bases; unmatched bases: 6. The germline gives CDR1 MNHEY, CDR2 SVGAGI. This CDR3 region has 12 residues. The CDR3 loop is CASMTGLKPLHF. CDR3 in DNA: TGTGCCAGCATGACAGGGTTGAAACCCCTCCACTTT.

The chain uses TRBV30 and TRBJ1-1; 7 bases match TRBD1. The CDR3 loop spans 17 amino acids. The germline V gene encodes CDR1 GTSNPN and CDR2 SVGIG (reference sequence). The CDR3 protein is CAFITSSGGVRNTEAFF. The CDR3, as DNA: TGTGCTTTCATTACCAGTTCAGGGGGTGTTAGGAACACTGAAGCTTTCTTT. The full variable domain, its missing parts supplied by reference TRBV30 and TRBJ1-1, is SQTIHQWPATLVQPVGSPLSLECTVEGTSNPNLYWYRQAAGRGLQLLFYSVGIGQISSEVPQNLSASRPQDRQFILSSKKLLLSDSGFYLCAFITSSGGVRNTEAFFGQGTRLTVV.

The chain carries TRBV12-3 or TRBV12-4 and TRBJ1-5; D is uncertain. The CDR3 has 13 residues. V lost 6 bases and J lost 9, with 15 bases in between. This CDR3 reads CASSRARTGPQHF. The CDR3 DNA sequence: TGTGCCAGCAGCCGCGCGCGAACGGGGCCCCAGCATTTT.

The rearrangement links TRBV9 to TRBJ2-7; D gene uncertain. V was shortened by 5 bases and J by 0 bases, with 9 bases between the two germline ends. The CDR3 is made up of 13 amino acids. Germline V gene sequence: CDR1 SGDLS, CDR2 YYNGEE. For the CDR3, the DNA is TGTGCCAGCAGTCGGAGTATCTCCTACGAGCAGTACTTC. Translating it yields CASSRSISYEQYF.

The J gene is TRBJ2-5, the V gene TRBV29-1, with D hard to call. V dropped 0 bases and J dropped 4 bases, with 12 bases sitting between them. Germline CDR1 and CDR2: SQVTM and ANQGSEA. This CDR3 region has 14 residues. CDR3 coding DNA: TGCAGCGTTGAAGAGGGCCCCATGGGAGAGACCCAGTACTTC. The encoded protein is CSVEEGPMGETQYF.

The rearrangement links TRBV5-1 to TRBJ2-7; 8 nucleotides match TRBD2. The trim removed 4 bases at V and 5 bases at J, leaving 11 bases unmatched. CDR1 SGHRS and CDR2 YFSETQ come from the germline V gene. The CDR3 is 15 residues long. The CDR3 nucleotides read TGCGCCAGCAGCCCCCCGGGCGGGGGGCGGAACGAGCAGTACTTC. Translating gives CASSPPGGGRNEQYF.

This clone has only one observation. CDR3 DNA sequence: TGTGCCAGCAGCCCTATCGGGGGCGAGCAGTACTTC. Amino acids: CASSPIGGEQYF. This rearrangement joins TRBV28 to TRBJ2-7; tentatively, D is TRBD2 (6 bases). The CDR3 is 12 residues long. Trimming removed 6 bases from V and 6 bases from J, with 12 bases in between. Germline values: CDR1 MDHEN, CDR2 SYDVKM. Full variable domain (rest looked up from reference TRBV28 and TRBJ2-7): DVKVTQSSRYLVKRTGEKVFLECVQDMDHENMFWYRQDPGLGLRLIYFSYDVKMKEKGDIPEGYSVSREKKERFSLILESASTNQTSMYLCASSPIGGEQYFGPGTRLTVT.